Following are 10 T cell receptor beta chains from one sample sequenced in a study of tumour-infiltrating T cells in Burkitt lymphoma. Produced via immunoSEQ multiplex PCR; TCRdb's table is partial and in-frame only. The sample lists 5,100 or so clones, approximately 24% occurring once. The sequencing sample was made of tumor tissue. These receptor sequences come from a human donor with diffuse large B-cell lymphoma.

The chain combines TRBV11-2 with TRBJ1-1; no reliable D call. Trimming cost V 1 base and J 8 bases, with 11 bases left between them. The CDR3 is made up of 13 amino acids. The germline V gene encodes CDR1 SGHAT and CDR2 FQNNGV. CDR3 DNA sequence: TGTGCCAGCAGCTTAGGAACCACTAGGGAAGCTTTCTTT. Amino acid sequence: CASSLGTTREAFF.

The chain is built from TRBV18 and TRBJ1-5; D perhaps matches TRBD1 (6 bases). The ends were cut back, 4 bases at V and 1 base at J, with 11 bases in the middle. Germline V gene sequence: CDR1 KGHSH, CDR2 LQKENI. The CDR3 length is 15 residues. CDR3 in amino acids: CASSRPGTSNQPQHF. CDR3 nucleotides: TGTGCCAGCTCACGACCCGGGACAAGCAATCAGCCCCAGCATTTT. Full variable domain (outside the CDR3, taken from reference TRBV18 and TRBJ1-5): NAGVMQNPRHLVRRRGQEARLRCSPMKGHSHVYWYRQLPEEGLKFMVYLQKENIIDESGMPKERFSAEFPKEGPSILRIQQVVRGDSAAYFCASSRPGTSNQPQHFGDGTRLSIL.

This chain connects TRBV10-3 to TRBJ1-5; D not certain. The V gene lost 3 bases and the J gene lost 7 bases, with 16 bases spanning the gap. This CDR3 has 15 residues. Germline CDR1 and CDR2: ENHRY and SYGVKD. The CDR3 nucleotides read TGTGCCATCAGTGACTCTTTTGGAAGAGAGCAGCCCCAGCATTTT. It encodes CAISDSFGREQPQHF.

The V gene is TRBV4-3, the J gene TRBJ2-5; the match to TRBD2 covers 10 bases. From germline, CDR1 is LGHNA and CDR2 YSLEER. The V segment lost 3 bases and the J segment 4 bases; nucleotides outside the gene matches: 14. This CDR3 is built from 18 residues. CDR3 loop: CASSHGGKAGGVGETQYF. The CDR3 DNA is TGCGCCAGCAGCCATGGGGGTAAAGCGGGAGGGGTGGGAGAGACCCAGTACTTC.

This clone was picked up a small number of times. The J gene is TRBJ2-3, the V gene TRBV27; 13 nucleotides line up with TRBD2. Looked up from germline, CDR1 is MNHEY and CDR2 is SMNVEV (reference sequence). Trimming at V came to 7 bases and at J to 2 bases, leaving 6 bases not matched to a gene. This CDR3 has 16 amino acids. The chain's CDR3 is CASTGTSGTITDTQYF. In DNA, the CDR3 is TGTGCCAGCACCGGGACTAGCGGGACTATCACAGATACGCAGTATTTT.

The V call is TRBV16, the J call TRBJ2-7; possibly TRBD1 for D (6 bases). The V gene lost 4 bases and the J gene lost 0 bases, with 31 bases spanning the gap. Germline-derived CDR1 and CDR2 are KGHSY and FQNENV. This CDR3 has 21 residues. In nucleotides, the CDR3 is TGTGCCAGCAGCCCGCCCTTCCCTCGGGACATACCGACCACGAGCTCCTACGAGCAGTACTTC. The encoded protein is CASSPPFPRDIPTTSSYEQYF.

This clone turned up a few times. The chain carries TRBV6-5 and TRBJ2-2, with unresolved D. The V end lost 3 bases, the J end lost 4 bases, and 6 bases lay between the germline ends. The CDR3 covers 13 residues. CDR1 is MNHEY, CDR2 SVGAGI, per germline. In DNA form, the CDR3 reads TGTGCCAGCAGTTATGAGGTCACCGGGGAGCTGTTTTTT. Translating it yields CASSYEVTGELFF.

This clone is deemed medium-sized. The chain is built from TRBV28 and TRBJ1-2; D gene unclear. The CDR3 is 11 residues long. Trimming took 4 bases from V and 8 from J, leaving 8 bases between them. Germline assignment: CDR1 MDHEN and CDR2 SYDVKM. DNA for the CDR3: TGTGCCAGCAGTTCCCGGGGAGGCTACACCTTC. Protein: CASSSRGGYTF.

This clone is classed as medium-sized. This CDR3 is CASSLLLTNEQFF. CDR3 DNA sequence: TGTGCCAGCAGCTTACTACTAACCAATGAGCAGTTCTTC. This chain links TRBV7-9 with TRBJ2-1, with D unclear. Germline CDR1 SEHNR, CDR2 FQNEAQ (reference sequence). V gave up 2 bases and J gave up 6 bases, with 8 bases separating them. The CDR3 has 13 amino acids.

This CDR3 reads CASSEINTGELFF. In nucleotides, the CDR3 is TGTGCCAGCAGCGAAATTAACACCGGGGAGCTGTTTTTT. The chain uses TRBV9 and TRBJ2-2; D remains ambiguous. Trimming cost V 3 bases and J 2 bases, with 5 bases left between them. This CDR3 has 13 residues. Germline lookup yields CDR1 SGDLS and CDR2 YYNGEE.